This T cell receptor (beta chain) was retrieved from a study of T cell clones after liver transplantation (dated by TCRdb to the late 2010s). For context, the study as a whole: Samples were obtained from ITN030ST, a randomized trial in which withdrawal of immunosuppression was attempted within 2 years of liver transplantation. Donor-reactive T cell clones were identified using TCRbeta sequencing after a pre-transplant mixed lymphocyte reaction and were then followed in post-transplant blood. Third party-reactive TCRbeta sequences were also identified from pre-transplant MLRs to serve as an antigen-independent comparator for donor-reactive sequences. Of the eight recipients, a few were HCV-positive, while the remaining recipients had been transplanted for non-autoimmune, non-viral indications. Until randomization at 12-24 months post-transplant, subjects were given standard immunosuppression, with no induction therapy. To count as tolerant, a recipient had to stay completely off immunosuppression for at least one year without liver enzymes climbing beyond twice the upper limit of normal. Blood samples were collected pre-transplant, pre-randomization before withdrawal, and post-randomization after either full withdrawal or failed withdrawal. A cohort of 8 liver transplant recipients was studied, of whom 3 were classified as tolerant and 5 as non-tolerant.

V sheds 2 bases and J sheds 3 bases, leaving 8 bases between their ends. The germline V gene yields SGDLS for CDR1 and YYNGEE for CDR2. The CDR3 goes from the cysteine to the phenylalanine over 14 residues. Of the read, only the CDR3 DNA is kept; its 42 bases are in frame from base 1. Unstimulated PBMCs, after thawing, were stained for CD3, CD4 and CD8 and then FACS-sorted into CD3+CD4+ and CD3+CD8+ populations. Each of the 8 studied subjects was randomized to immunosuppression withdrawal. The Qiagen DNeasy Blood and Tissue Kit was used for genomic DNA isolation. Overall results and qualifications from the work: In a couple of subjects, low numbers of available donor cells limited the measurable donor-reactive repertoire. The decline in donor-reactive sequences exceeded the decline in third party-reactive sequences, suggesting partial antigen-specific deletion that was unrelated to withdrawal success. A significant post-transplant decrease in circulating donor-reactive CD4 TCRbeta sequences was observed in 5 of 8 subjects, irrespective of tolerance or HCV status. Once repertoire turnover was taken into account, donor-reactive detection showed a significant reduction for CD4 in 7 of 8 subjects and for CD8 in 8 of 8. Because allograft tissue specimens were not available, migration of donor-reactive T cells into the graft, rather than deletion, may have occurred. The conclusions were considered preliminary, being limited by small, heterogeneous patient numbers and non-standardized post-transplant time points.

Worth noting for this clone: Its antigen remains undetermined. Base quality data are lacking; no much larger clone is found one base away.

Frozen genomic DNA underwent high-throughput TCRbeta CDR3 sequencing by immunoSEQ, including PCR amplification, mapping, bias correction and internal controls. Per the source publication's procedure: Only productive rearrangements were retained, with each unique TCRbeta sequence defined by its CDR3 nucleotide sequence together with its V and J gene. A sequence counted as donor-reactive only if the sequence showed at least 5-fold expansion in CFSE-low cells compared with unstimulated pre-transplant cells and had a frequency of at least 0.01%. Minimum frequency thresholds were set for each subject based on the unstimulated sample with the lowest template count, ensuring at least 90% detection power. Jensen-Shannon divergence between the top 1000 TCRbeta sequences after and before transplant was used to measure repertoire turnover. Changes in detection of donor-reactive sequences were tested with two-sided Fisher's exact tests. TCRdb provides this immuneACCESS table in a form limited to in-frame rearrangements. Some clones are lacking; in checked studies, under half of them reflect an unresolved V gene, and why the rest are absent is not known. V and J calls and clone size are as listed in that table; D and trimming were resolved from the DNA. Present in this sample are about 68,000 clones, around 92% of which were seen just once. The top ten clones comprise 0.95% to 1% of the sample.

The source material was CD4+ T cells from blood, sampled around 25 months after liver transplant. This chain is built from TRBV9 and TRBJ2-2; the D gene cannot be resolved reliably. The TCR comes from a human patient who received a liver transplant. Donor T cells from the graft may be present among the T cells after a transplant. The CDR3 region has the sequence CASSVNPHTGELFF. The sequenced DNA is TGTGCCAGCAGCGTTAACCCACACACCGGGGAGCTGTTTTTT.